These 16 T cell receptor beta chains were sequenced from one sample in a study of blood T cells in healthy people across ages. A second PCR of roughly 6 to 12 cycles used a sample-barcoded 5' primer and a J-beta primer mix. TCRdb ran MiXCR on the 5' RACE reads and lists one entry per CDR3 protein. The sample has about 1.6 million distinct CDR3 sequences; 30% to 40% are singletons. The sample comprised blood. The receptors were gathered from a young woman in good health.

The chain recombines TRBV6-5 with TRBJ1-2; TRBD1 matches 7 bases. Germline V CDR1 and CDR2: MNHEY, SVGAGI. CDR3 size: 15 residues. The trim removed 6 bases at V and 6 bases at J, leaving 13 bases unmatched. CDR3 residues: CASSRTGATKDGYTF. DNA of the CDR3: TGTGCCAGCAGCCGTACAGGGGCGACTAAGGATGGCTACACCTTC.

This clonotype was seen at least ten times. V is TRBV9 and J is TRBJ2-3, with 9 bases fitting TRBD1. J lost 5 bases, V lost 6 bases, and 7 bases had no gene match. The CDR3 is 14 amino acids. In germline, CDR1 is SGDLS, CDR2 YYNGEE. Here the CDR3 DNA reads TGTGCCAGCACCCGGGACAGGGTTGGAGATACGCAGTATTTT. Translation: CASTRDRVGDTQYF.

This clonotype has a count of ten or more. The genes are TRBV13 and TRBJ2-3; 9 bases align to TRBD1. V lost 5 bases, J lost 5 bases, and 8 bases stayed unmatched. Germline loops: CDR1 PRHDT, CDR2 FYEKMQ (reference sequence). The CDR3 is 15 residues long. CDR3 protein: CASSPGQGIIDTQYF. The CDR3 coding sequence is TGTGCCAGCAGCCCCGGACAGGGGATTATAGATACGCAGTATTTT.

In this sample, this clonotype turned up a few times. The CDR3 sequence is CASSPDGKGGQETQYF. The CDR3 coding sequence is TGTGCCAGCAGCCCAGACGGGAAAGGGGGTCAAGAGACCCAGTACTTC. V usage is TRBV7-9 and J usage is TRBJ2-5; D might be TRBD1 (6 bases). The CDR3 extends over 16 amino acids. Trimming removed 5 bases at V and 2 bases at J, with 18 bases between. Germline CDR1 and CDR2: SEHNR and FQNEAQ (reference sequence). The full variable domain, its missing parts supplied by reference TRBV7-9 and TRBJ2-5, is DTGVSQNPRHKITKRGQNVTFRCDPISEHNRLYWYRQTLGQGPEFLTYFQNEAQLEKSRLLSDRFSAERPKGSFSTLEIQRTEQGDSAMYLCASSPDGKGGQETQYFGPGTRLLVL.

The table lists this clonotype with a count of one. The rearrangement uses TRBV20-1 and TRBJ2-5, with unresolved D. Deletions cut 0 bases from V and 0 bases from J, with 23 bases between. Germline CDR1 is DFQATT and CDR2 is SNEGSKA (reference sequence). CDR3 length equals 19 residues. The DNA of the CDR3 is TGCAGTGCTAGAGATTGGGGTAGCAGCAGCCCCAAGTACCAAGAGACCCAGTACTTC. Protein: CSARDWGSSSPKYQETQYF.

Concerning this clonotype itself: A much bigger clone sits one base away, suggesting this may be a read error. The chain has TRBV6-2 or TRBV6-3 and TRBJ2-1, with no clear D. The CDR3 contains 16 residues. From germline, CDR1 is MNHEY and CDR2 SVGEGT. V was pared by 6 bases and J by 2 bases, with 17 bases between. This CDR3 is CASRTPMVSPYNEQFF. CDR3 sequence (DNA): TGTGCCAGCAGAACCCCTATGGTTAGCCCCTACAATGAGCAGTTCTTC.

The V call is TRBV20-1, the J call TRBJ1-2; maybe TRBD1 (5 bases). With 0 bases removed from V and 8 bases from J, the gap between germline ends came to 19 bases. Looked up from germline, CDR1 is DFQATT and CDR2 is SNEGSKA (reference sequence). The CDR3 totals 15 residues. The CDR3 DNA is TGCAGTGCTAGAGAAAGGGGCCGCCCGTCCGCGGGCTACACCTTC. This codes for CSARERGRPSAGYTF.

The sample holds a few counts of this clonotype. V usage is TRBV7-2 and J usage is TRBJ2-7; 7 nucleotides match TRBD2. The germline V gene has CDR1 SGHTA and CDR2 FQGNSA. This CDR3 contains 16 residues. The V gene end was trimmed by 5 bases and the J gene end by 1 base; junction bases not matched to a gene: 11. The DNA of the CDR3 is TGTGCCAGCAGCCCATGGGGGGAGGGCTTGTCCTACGAGCAGTACTTC. Translating gives CASSPWGEGLSYEQYF.

CDR3 region: CASSHTWDSKSEAFF. Here the CDR3 DNA reads TGTGCCAGCAGCCACACATGGGACAGCAAATCTGAAGCTTTCTTT. This rearrangement joins TRBV3-1 to TRBJ1-1; TRBD1 matches 7 bases. Trimming removed 3 bases from V and 6 bases from J; junction bases left unmatched: 10. Per germline, CDR1 LGHDT and CDR2 YNNKEL (reference sequence). The CDR3 consists of 15 residues.

The gene calls are TRBV27 and TRBJ2-1; D not certain. CDR3 length equals 16 residues. The germline V gene encodes CDR1 MNHEY and CDR2 SMNVEV (reference sequence). Trimming took off 5 bases at V and 0 bases at J, with 14 bases between the two ends. CDR3 protein: CASSAEMVRSYNEQFF. The CDR3 region has the DNA TGTGCCAGCAGTGCCGAGATGGTCCGCTCCTACAATGAGCAGTTCTTC.

The sample holds a few counts of this clonotype. The chain couples TRBV6-6 to TRBJ1-5; 9 bases are a match to TRBD1. This CDR3 is 14 amino acids long. V was clipped by 3 bases and J by 14 bases; unmatched bases: 11. CDR1 is MNHNY, CDR2 SVGAGI, per germline (reference sequence). CDR3 nucleotide sequence: TGTGCCAGCAGTTATTCGCCGGGACAGGGACTCAAGCATTTT. The encoded protein is CASSYSPGQGLKHF.

Only a few counts were recorded for this clonotype. The chain links TRBV7-3 to TRBJ2-1; TRBD1 agrees at 8 bases. This CDR3 spans 15 amino acids. J lost 3 bases, V lost 6 bases, and 7 bases had no gene match. Germline lookup yields CDR1 SGHTA and CDR2 FQGTGA. CDR3 in DNA: TGTGCCAGCAGTCAGGGGGCGGGAATCTACAATGAGCAGTTCTTC. It encodes CASSQGAGIYNEQFF.

With regard to this clonotype: A single base is all that separates this from a far larger clone, so a read error is likely. The V and J genes are TRBV5-1 and TRBJ2-5; 8 positions agree with TRBD2. Germline-derived CDR1 and CDR2 are SGHRS and YFSETQ. The CDR3 runs 13 residues. The CDR3 spells CASSLTSGEAQYF. The DNA for the CDR3 is TGCGCCAGCAGCCTCACTAGCGGAGAGGCCCAGTACTTC. Combining the CDR3 with reference TRBV5-1 and TRBJ2-5 gives the whole variable domain KAGVTQTPRYLIKTRGQQVTLSCSPISGHRSVSWYQQTPGQGLQFLFEYFSETQRNKGNFPGRFSGRQFSNSRSEMNVSTLELGDSALYLCASSLTSGEAQYFGPGTRLLVL.

The genes are TRBV4-1 and TRBJ2-1, with 7 positions matching TRBD2. J was trimmed by 0 bases and V by 1 base; bases with no gene match: 12. From germline, CDR1 is MGHRA and CDR2 YSYEKL. This CDR3 comprises 19 residues. The CDR3 bases are TGCGCCAGCAGCCAAGTATCTGGGGGAGGGGTAAGCTCCTACAATGAGCAGTTCTTC. Its translation: CASSQVSGGGVSSYNEQFF.

The V and J genes are TRBV4-1 and TRBJ1-2; 10 bases map to TRBD1. The CDR3 extends over 16 amino acids. With V trimmed by 1 base and J by 4 bases, 6 bases remained unmatched. Germline CDR1 is MGHRA and CDR2 is YSYEKL. DNA for the CDR3: TGCGCCAGCAGCCAAGGAGGCGGACAGGGGGTCTATGGCTACACCTTC. Amino acid sequence: CASSQGGGQGVYGYTF.

The chain is built from TRBV19 and TRBJ1-2, with D hard to call. The germline V and J ends were trimmed by 7 bases and 4 bases, with 13 bases remaining between them. There are 13 residues in the CDR3. CDR1 LNHDA and CDR2 SQIVND come from the germline V gene (reference sequence). In DNA, the CDR3 is TGTGCCAGTACTCAAGAGAGACCCTATGGCTACACCTTC. This gives the protein CASTQERPYGYTF.